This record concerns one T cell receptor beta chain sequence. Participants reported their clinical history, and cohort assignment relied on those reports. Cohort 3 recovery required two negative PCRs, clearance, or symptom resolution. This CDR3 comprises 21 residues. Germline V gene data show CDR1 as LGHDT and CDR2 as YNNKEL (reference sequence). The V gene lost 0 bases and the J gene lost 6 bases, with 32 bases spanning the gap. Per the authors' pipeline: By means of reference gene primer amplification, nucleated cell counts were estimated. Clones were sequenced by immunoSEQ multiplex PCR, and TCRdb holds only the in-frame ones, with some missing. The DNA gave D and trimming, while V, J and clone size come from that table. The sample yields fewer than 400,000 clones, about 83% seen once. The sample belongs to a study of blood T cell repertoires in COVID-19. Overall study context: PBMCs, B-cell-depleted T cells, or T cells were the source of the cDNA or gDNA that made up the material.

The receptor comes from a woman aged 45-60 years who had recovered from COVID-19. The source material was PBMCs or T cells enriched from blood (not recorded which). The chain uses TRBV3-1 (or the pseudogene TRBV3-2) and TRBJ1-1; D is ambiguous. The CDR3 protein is CASSQEGSWMNTREAGPEAFF. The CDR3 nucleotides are TGTGCCAGCAGCCAAGAAGGTAGCTGGATGAATACCCGGGAAGCTGGTCCTGAAGCTTTCTTT.